The 27 T cell receptor beta chains in this list originate from one sample, sequenced in a study of blood T cell repertoires in COVID-19. Only in-frame clones appear in the TCRdb table, and some are missing; sequencing was by immunoSEQ multiplex PCR. The table shows around 200,000 clones, with approximately 90% occurring only once. Material for sequencing was PBMCs or T cells enriched from blood (not recorded which). The receptors were sampled from a man aged 30-40 years who had recovered from COVID-19.

The gene calls are TRBV6-1 and TRBJ1-2; D ambiguous. Germline values: CDR1 MNHNS, CDR2 SASEGT. V was cut by 2 bases and J by 5 bases, with 12 bases left in between. The CDR3 extends over 14 amino acids. In nucleotides, the CDR3 is TGTGCCAGCAGTGAACGGGTTAGTTCTTATGGCTACACCTTC. As protein: CASSERVSSYGYTF.

This rearrangement joins TRBV6-5 to TRBJ1-2, with a possible D match to TRBD1 (5 bases). Germline CDR1 is MNHEY and CDR2 is SVGAGI. This CDR3 spans 13 amino acids. Trimming stripped 2 bases from V and 7 bases from J, with 11 bases between. The CDR3 sequence is CASSYGAGSGYTF. Here the CDR3 DNA reads TGTGCCAGCAGTTACGGGGCAGGAAGTGGCTACACCTTC.

Notes on this clone: The same CDR3 also results from other DNA sequences found in this sample. V usage is TRBV18 and J usage is TRBJ2-5, with TRBD1 matching over 7 bases. Losses at the gene ends were 5 bases for V and 3 bases for J; bases not matched to a gene: 3. In germline, CDR1 is KGHSH, CDR2 LQKENI. CDR3 length: 13 residues. CDR3 DNA sequence: TGTGCCAGCTCATCAGGGGGTGAAGAGACCCAGTACTTC. It codes for CASSSGGEETQYF.

The chain combines TRBV6-5 with TRBJ2-5; D not resolved. The ends were cut back, 0 bases at V and 2 bases at J, with 10 bases in the middle. CDR3 length: 15 residues. Germline V gene data show CDR1 as MNHEY and CDR2 as SVGAGI. CDR3 loop: CASSYSPGKQETQYF. In nucleotides, the CDR3 is TGTGCCAGCAGTTACTCCCCCGGTAAACAAGAGACCCAGTACTTC.

The gene calls are TRBV24-1 and TRBJ2-5, with D tentatively TRBD2 (6 bases). Per germline, CDR1 KGHDR and CDR2 SFDVKD. The CDR3 length is 16 residues. Trimming stripped 1 base from V and 4 bases from J, with 15 bases between. The CDR3 DNA reads TGTGCCACCAGTGATTTTACAGCTATGGAGGGAGAGACCCAGTACTTC. Translating it yields CATSDFTAMEGETQYF.

The J gene is TRBJ2-5, the V gene TRBV27, with 14 bases fitting TRBD2. Germline trimming cut 5 bases from V and 7 bases from J; bases unmatched to any gene: 12. Germline V CDR1 and CDR2: MNHEY, SMNVEV (reference sequence). The CDR3 has 17 residues. The CDR3, as DNA: TGTGCCAGCAGTGAGGGACTAGCGGGAGCCCCAAGTGGGACCCAGTACTTC. It is translated as CASSEGLAGAPSGTQYF.

V usage is TRBV19 and J usage is TRBJ1-2; a possible D gene is TRBD1 (5 bases). Trimming stripped 8 bases from V and 3 bases from J, with 25 bases between. CDR1 and CDR2 from the germline V gene are LNHDA and SQIVND (reference sequence). CDR3 size: 17 residues. CDR3 sequence (DNA): TGTGCCAGTTCGAATTTTCCGTACAGGCAAGAAGACTATGGCTACACCTTC. This encodes CASSNFPYRQEDYGYTF.

The CDR3 loop is CATSDLGGGGQETQYF. The CDR3 coding sequence is TGTGCCACCAGTGATTTAGGAGGGGGCGGTCAAGAGACCCAGTACTTC. The chain employs TRBV24-1 and TRBJ2-5, with D perhaps TRBD1 (7 bases). Deletions cut 1 base from V and 2 bases from J, with 13 bases between. CDR1 and CDR2 from the germline V gene are KGHDR and SFDVKD. This CDR3 is 16 amino acids long.

V and J are TRBV10-3 and TRBJ1-1; perhaps TRBD1 as D (6 bases). CDR1 and CDR2 from the germline V gene are ENHRY and SYGVKD. This CDR3 comprises 13 residues. Trimming stripped 4 bases from V and 3 bases from J, with 9 bases between. The CDR3: CAISVEGDTEAFF. The CDR3 DNA reads TGTGCCATCAGTGTCGAGGGGGACACTGAAGCTTTCTTT.

The table lists this clone with many counts. The rearrangement joins TRBV9 to TRBJ2-7; 7 nucleotides align to TRBD2. V trimming: 0 bases; J trimming: 3 bases; junction bases outside the gene matches: 6. This CDR3 contains 15 residues. CDR1 and CDR2 from the germline V gene are SGDLS and YYNGEE. Here the CDR3 DNA reads TGTGCCAGCAGCGTAGTGCCTGGGACTAACTACGAGCAGTACTTC. Translated: CASSVVPGTNYEQYF. The full variable domain, in which reference TRBV9 and TRBJ2-7 provide the parts outside the CDR3, is DSGVTQTPKHLITATGQRVTLRCSPRSGDLSVYWYQQSLDQGLQFLIQYYNGEERAKGNILERFSAQQFPDLHSELNLSSLELGDSALYFCASSVVPGTNYEQYFGPGTRLTVT.

The chain employs TRBV29-1 and TRBJ2-1; 8 bases line up with TRBD1. The trim removed 3 bases at V and 5 bases at J, leaving 6 bases unmatched. Germline lookup yields CDR1 SQVTM and CDR2 ANQGSEA. This CDR3 has 14 amino acids. CDR3 protein: CSVDWTGQNNEQFF. The CDR3 DNA reads TGCAGCGTTGACTGGACAGGGCAAAACAATGAGCAGTTCTTC.

The chain carries TRBV6-2 or TRBV6-3 and TRBJ1-5; perhaps TRBD1 as D (6 bases). V was trimmed by 6 bases and J by 6 bases, leaving 15 bases between them. The CDR3 has 14 amino acids. Germline V gene data show CDR1 as MNHEY and CDR2 as SVGEGT. CDR3 amino acids: CASSYDRIGQPQHF. The CDR3 region has the DNA TGTGCCAGCAGCTATGACAGGATAGGTCAGCCCCAGCATTTT.

For the CDR3, the DNA is TGTGCCAGCAGCTTATTGGGCAGTTACACAGATACGCAGTATTTT. This translates into CASSLLGSYTDTQYF. This chain links TRBV7-8 with TRBJ2-3; D is uncertain. V was shortened by 2 bases and J by 2 bases, with 11 bases between the two germline ends. Germline V lookup: CDR1 SGHVS, CDR2 FQNEAQ. This CDR3 region has 15 residues.

For the CDR3, the DNA is TGTGCCAGCAGCTTGGGACAGGGCCACTACAATGAGCAGTTCTTC. It codes for CASSLGQGHYNEQFF. The chain carries TRBV5-8 and TRBJ2-1; 7 bases are a match to TRBD1. The germline V gene has CDR1 SGHTS and CDR2 YDEGEE. Trimming at V came to 0 bases and at J to 3 bases, leaving 3 bases not matched to a gene. This CDR3 region has 15 residues.

The sample holds one count of this clone. V usage is TRBV18 and J usage is TRBJ1-5; maybe TRBD1 (5 bases). Germline V gene data show CDR1 as KGHSH and CDR2 as LQKENI. This CDR3 comprises 14 residues. V was shortened by 6 bases and J by 6 bases, with 15 bases between the two germline ends. The CDR3 DNA sequence: TGTGCCAGCTCTTCCGTCAGGGATCCTCAGCCCCAGCATTTT. It specifies CASSSVRDPQPQHF.

The genes are TRBV18 and TRBJ2-5, with 7 nucleotides matching TRBD1. The V gene's germline CDR1 is KGHSH and CDR2 LQKENI. The CDR3 has 13 residues. Trimming cost V 3 bases and J 2 bases; bases outside gene matches: 0. The CDR3 region is CASSPGQQETQYF. The CDR3 nucleotides are TGTGCCAGCTCACCGGGACAGCAAGAGACCCAGTACTTC.

The chain carries TRBV27 and TRBJ2-5; 9 nucleotides align to TRBD2. The CDR3 has 15 amino acids. Germline loops: CDR1 MNHEY, CDR2 SMNVEV (reference sequence). V shed 3 bases, J shed 2 bases, and the junction held 4 bases outside the gene matches. CDR3 coding DNA: TGTGCCAGCAGTTTGGCTAGCGGGGTGCAAGAGACCCAGTACTTC. As protein: CASSLASGVQETQYF.

The chain combines TRBV28 with TRBJ2-7, with D maybe TRBD2 (5 bases). Trimming removed 4 bases from V and 6 bases from J, with 10 bases in between. The CDR3 is 12 amino acids. CDR1 is MDHEN and CDR2 is SYDVKM in the germline V gene. This chain's CDR3 is CASSSRAAEQYF. CDR3 DNA sequence: TGTGCCAGCAGTTCGCGGGCCGCCGAGCAGTACTTC.

In its sample, this clone was seen a few times. J is TRBJ2-5 and V is TRBV14; no clear D gene. The CDR3 totals 15 residues. Between the trimmed V and J ends, which lost 0 bases and 7 bases, there was a span of 15 bases. Germline CDR1 is SGHDN and CDR2 is FVKESK. The CDR3 loop reads CASSQDLSHRGTQYF. CDR3 in DNA: TGTGCCAGCAGCCAAGACCTCTCACATAGAGGGACCCAGTACTTC.

This chain uses TRBV29-1 with TRBJ2-2, with D hard to call. The CDR3 runs to 11 residues. Trimming left V 1 base short and J 7 bases short, with 4 bases between. Germline V gives CDR1 SQVTM, CDR2 ANQGSEA. The CDR3 sequence: CSVEGDGELFF. CDR3 in DNA: TGCAGCGTTGAAGGAGACGGGGAGCTGTTTTTT.

This sequence joins TRBV13 and TRBJ2-5, with 7 bases that match TRBD2. This CDR3 comprises 14 residues. J gave up 3 bases and V 5 bases, and 6 bases lay outside the gene matches. CDR1 and CDR2 (germline): PRHDT, FYEKMQ (reference sequence). CDR3 DNA: TGTGCCAGCAGCCGCAGGGAGGGGAAAGAGACCCAGTACTTC. It is translated as CASSRREGKETQYF. Looking up the rest from reference TRBV13 and TRBJ2-5 gives the full variable domain: AAGVIQSPRHLIKEKRETATLKCYPIPRHDTVYWYQQGPGQDPQFLISFYEKMQSDKGSIPDRFSAQQFSDYHSELNMSSLELGDSALYFCASSRREGKETQYFGPGTRLLVL.

V gene TRBV2 combines with J gene TRBJ2-3, with 8 bases lining up with TRBD2. Germline V gene data show CDR1 as SNHLY and CDR2 as FYNNEI. Trimming removed 7 bases from V and 5 bases from J; junction bases left unmatched: 8. The CDR3 is made up of 14 amino acids. CDR3 in amino acids: CASTRRGEGDTQYF. The CDR3 DNA follows: TGTGCCAGCACCCGGCGGGGGGAAGGAGATACGCAGTATTTT.

J is TRBJ2-1 and V is TRBV29-1; 11 bases map to TRBD2. In germline, CDR1 is SQVTM, CDR2 ANQGSEA. With 1 base clipped from V and 2 bases from J, the junction kept 13 bases outside the gene matches. CDR3 length: 19 residues. The CDR3 DNA follows: TGCAGCGTTGAAGGATGGGGACTAGCGGAGAGCCAACCCTACAATGAGCAGTTCTTC. It codes for CSVEGWGLAESQPYNEQFF.

The J gene is TRBJ1-4, the V gene TRBV10-3; 7 bases are a match to TRBD1. With V trimmed by 6 bases and J by 8 bases, 6 bases remained unmatched. The V gene's germline CDR1 is ENHRY and CDR2 SYGVKD. The CDR3 totals 13 residues. This CDR3 reads CAISQGGGEKLFF. The CDR3 nucleotides are TGTGCCATCAGCCAGGGGGGTGGCGAAAAACTGTTTTTT.

The chain is built from TRBV5-8 and TRBJ1-5, with D hard to call. The CDR3 has 15 amino acids. The ends were cut back, 0 bases at V and 0 bases at J, with 7 bases in the middle. The germline CDR1 and CDR2 sequences are SGHTS and YDEGEE. CDR3 protein: CASSLDRYSNQPQHF. The CDR3, as DNA: TGTGCCAGCAGCTTGGATCGGTATAGCAATCAGCCCCAGCATTTT.

This clone was seen at least ten times. The V and J genes are TRBV15 and TRBJ2-5; the D gene is possibly TRBD2 (6 bases). Germline values: CDR1 LNHNV, CDR2 YYDKDF (reference sequence). The CDR3 contains 12 residues. The V gene lost 10 bases and the J gene lost 2 bases, with 11 bases spanning the gap. The CDR3 protein is CAIRGKQETQYF. CDR3 DNA sequence: TGTGCCATCCGGGGGAAGCAAGAGACCCAGTACTTC.

This clone was detected once. The chain has TRBV6-2 or TRBV6-3 and TRBJ2-7; D unclear. Germline V gene data show CDR1 as MNHEY and CDR2 as SVGEGT. V was pared by 0 bases and J by 0 bases, with 12 bases between. The CDR3 has 16 amino acids. The DNA of the CDR3 is TGTGCCAGCAGTTACTCGAGTCTGATACCCTCCTACGAGCAGTACTTC. Translated, it gives CASSYSSLIPSYEQYF.